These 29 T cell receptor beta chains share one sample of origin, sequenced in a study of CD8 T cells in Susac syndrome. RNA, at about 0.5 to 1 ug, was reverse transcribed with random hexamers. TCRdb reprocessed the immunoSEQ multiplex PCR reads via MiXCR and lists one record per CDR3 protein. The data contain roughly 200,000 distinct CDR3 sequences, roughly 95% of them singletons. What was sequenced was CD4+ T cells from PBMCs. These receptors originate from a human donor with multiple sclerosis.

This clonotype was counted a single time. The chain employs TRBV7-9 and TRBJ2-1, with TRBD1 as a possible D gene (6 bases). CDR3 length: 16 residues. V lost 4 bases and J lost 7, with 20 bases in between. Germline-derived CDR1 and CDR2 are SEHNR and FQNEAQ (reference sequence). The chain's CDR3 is CASSSIQGAPDNEQFF. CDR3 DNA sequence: TGTGCCAGCAGCTCGATACAGGGCGCCCCGGATAATGAGCAGTTCTTC.

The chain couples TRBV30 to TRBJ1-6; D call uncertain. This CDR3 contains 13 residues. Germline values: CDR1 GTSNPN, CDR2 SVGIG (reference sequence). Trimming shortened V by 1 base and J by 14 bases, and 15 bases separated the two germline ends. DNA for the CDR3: TGTGCCTGGAGTGACCGACGGAAGTGGTCCCTCCACTTT. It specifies CAWSDRRKWSLHF.

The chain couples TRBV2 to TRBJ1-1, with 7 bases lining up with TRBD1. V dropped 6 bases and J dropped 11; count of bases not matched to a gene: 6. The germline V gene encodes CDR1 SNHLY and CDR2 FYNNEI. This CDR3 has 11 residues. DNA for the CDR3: TGTGCCAGCAGGGGGGACAGTTCCGCTTTCTTT. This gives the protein CASRGDSSAFF.

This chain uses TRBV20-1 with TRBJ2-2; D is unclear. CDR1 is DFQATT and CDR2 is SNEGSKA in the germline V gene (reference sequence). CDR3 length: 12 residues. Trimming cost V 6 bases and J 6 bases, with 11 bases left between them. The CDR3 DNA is TGCAGTGCCGGAAAGTCAGCCGGGGAGCTGTTTTTT. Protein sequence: CSAGKSAGELFF.

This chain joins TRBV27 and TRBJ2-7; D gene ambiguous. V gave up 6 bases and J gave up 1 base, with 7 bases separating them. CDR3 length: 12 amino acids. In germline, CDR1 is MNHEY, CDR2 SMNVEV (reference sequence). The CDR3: CASSSGSYEQYF. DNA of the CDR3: TGTGCCAGCAGCTCCGGATCCTACGAGCAGTACTTC.

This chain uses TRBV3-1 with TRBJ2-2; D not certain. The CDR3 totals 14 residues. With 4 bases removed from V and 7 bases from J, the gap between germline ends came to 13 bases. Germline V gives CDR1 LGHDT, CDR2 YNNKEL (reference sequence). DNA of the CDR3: TGTGCCAGCAGCCTAAGACAAGGGCACGGGGAGCTGTTTTTT. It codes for CASSLRQGHGELFF.

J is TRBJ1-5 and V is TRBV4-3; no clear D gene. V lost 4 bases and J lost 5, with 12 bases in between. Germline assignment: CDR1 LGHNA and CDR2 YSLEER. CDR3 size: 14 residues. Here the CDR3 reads CASSLEILDQPQHF. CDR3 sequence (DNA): TGCGCCAGCAGCCTCGAAATTTTAGATCAGCCCCAGCATTTT.

The CDR3 sequence is CSAPDRDEKLFF. CDR3 nucleotides: TGCAGTGCGCCGGACAGGGATGAAAAACTGTTTTTT. This sequence joins TRBV20-1 and TRBJ1-4; 8 nucleotides match TRBD1. Per the germline V gene, CDR1 is DFQATT and CDR2 is SNEGSKA (reference sequence). The CDR3 contains 12 residues. J gave up 6 bases and V 6 bases, and 3 bases lay outside the gene matches.

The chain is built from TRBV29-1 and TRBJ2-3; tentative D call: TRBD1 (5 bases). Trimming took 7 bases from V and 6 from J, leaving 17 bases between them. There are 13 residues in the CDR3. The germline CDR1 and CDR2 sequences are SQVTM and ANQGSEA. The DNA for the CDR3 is TGCAGCGACCAGGGTATGGCTCCGGATACGCAGTATTTT. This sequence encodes CSDQGMAPDTQYF.

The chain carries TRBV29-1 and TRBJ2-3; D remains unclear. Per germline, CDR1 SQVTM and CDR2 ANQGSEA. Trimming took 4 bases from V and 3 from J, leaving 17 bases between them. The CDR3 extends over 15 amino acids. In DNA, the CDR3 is TGCAGCGTTGTTCGCGGTAGTCAAACGACAGATACGCAGTATTTT. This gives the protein CSVVRGSQTTDTQYF.

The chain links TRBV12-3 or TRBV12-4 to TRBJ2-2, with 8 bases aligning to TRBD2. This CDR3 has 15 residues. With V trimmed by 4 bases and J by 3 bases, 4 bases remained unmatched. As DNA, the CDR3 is TGTGCCAGCAGTTGGCGGGGGGCGGACACCGGGGAGCTGTTTTTT. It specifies CASSWRGADTGELFF.

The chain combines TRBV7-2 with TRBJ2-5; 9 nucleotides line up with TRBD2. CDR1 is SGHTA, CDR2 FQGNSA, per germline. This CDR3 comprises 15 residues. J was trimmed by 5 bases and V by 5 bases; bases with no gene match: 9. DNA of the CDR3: TGTGCCAGCAGCCACCTAGCGGGACTCCGGGAGACCCAGTACTTC. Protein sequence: CASSHLAGLRETQYF.

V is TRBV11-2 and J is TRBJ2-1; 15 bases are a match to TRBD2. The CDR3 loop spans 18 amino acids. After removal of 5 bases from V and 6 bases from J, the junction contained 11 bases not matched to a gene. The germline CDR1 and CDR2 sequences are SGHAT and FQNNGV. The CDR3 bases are TGTGCCAGCAGCCCTACCGGACTAGCGGGGGGGCCGGGCAATGAGCAGTTCTTC. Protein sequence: CASSPTGLAGGPGNEQFF.

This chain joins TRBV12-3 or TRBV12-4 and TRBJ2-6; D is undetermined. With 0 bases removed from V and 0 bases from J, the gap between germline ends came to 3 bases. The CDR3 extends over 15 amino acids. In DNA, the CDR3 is TGTGCCAGCAGTTTAGCCCCCTCTGGGGCCAACGTCCTGACTTTC. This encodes CASSLAPSGANVLTF.

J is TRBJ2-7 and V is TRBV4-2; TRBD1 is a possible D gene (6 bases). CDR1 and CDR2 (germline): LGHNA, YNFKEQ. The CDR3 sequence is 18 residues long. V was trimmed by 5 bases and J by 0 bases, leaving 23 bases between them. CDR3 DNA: TGTGCCAGCAGCGCCCGAGGTACTACAGGGCCTTACTCCTACGAGCAGTACTTC. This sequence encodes CASSARGTTGPYSYEQYF.

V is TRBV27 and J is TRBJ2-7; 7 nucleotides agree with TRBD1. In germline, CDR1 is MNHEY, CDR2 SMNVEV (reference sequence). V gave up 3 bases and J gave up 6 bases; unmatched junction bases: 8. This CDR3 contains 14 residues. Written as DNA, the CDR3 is TGTGCCAGCAGTTTCGTAAACAGGGGTGTCGAGCAGTACTTC. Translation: CASSFVNRGVEQYF.

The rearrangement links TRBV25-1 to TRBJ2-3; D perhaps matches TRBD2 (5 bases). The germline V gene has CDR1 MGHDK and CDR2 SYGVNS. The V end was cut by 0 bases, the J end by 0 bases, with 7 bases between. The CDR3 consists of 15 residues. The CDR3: CASSEYRGSTDTQYF. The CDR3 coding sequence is TGTGCCAGCAGTGAATACCGGGGAAGCACAGATACGCAGTATTTT. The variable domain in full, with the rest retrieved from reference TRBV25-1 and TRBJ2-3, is EADIYQTPRYLVIGTGKKITLECSQTMGHDKMYWYQQDPGMELHLIHYSYGVNSTEKGDLSSESTVSRIRTEHFPLTLESARPSHTSQYLCASSEYRGSTDTQYFGPGTRLTVL.

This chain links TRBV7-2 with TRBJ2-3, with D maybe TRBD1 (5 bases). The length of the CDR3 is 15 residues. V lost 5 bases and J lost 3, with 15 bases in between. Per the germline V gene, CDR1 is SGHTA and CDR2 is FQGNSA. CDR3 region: CASSAQASWTDTQYF. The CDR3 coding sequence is TGTGCCAGCAGCGCACAGGCCTCCTGGACAGATACGCAGTATTTT.

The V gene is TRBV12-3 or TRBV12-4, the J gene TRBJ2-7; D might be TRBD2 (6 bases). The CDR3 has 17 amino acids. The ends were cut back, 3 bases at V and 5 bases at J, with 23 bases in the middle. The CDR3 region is CASSFGRWRDSSDEQYF. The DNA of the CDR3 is TGTGCCAGCAGTTTTGGCCGCTGGAGGGACTCCTCTGACGAGCAGTACTTC.

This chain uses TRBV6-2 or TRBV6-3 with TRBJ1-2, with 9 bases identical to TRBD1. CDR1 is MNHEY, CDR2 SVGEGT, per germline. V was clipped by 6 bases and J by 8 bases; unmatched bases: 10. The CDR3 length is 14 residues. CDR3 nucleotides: TGTGCCAGCAGGACTTCCGGACAGGGGTACGGCTACACCTTC. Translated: CASRTSGQGYGYTF.

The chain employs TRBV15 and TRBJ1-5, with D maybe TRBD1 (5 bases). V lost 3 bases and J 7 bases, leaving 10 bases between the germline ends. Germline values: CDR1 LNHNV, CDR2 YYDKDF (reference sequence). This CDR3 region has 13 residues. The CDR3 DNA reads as TGTGCCACCAGCAGTCAAGGGGAGCAGCCCCAGCATTTT. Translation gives CATSSQGEQPQHF.

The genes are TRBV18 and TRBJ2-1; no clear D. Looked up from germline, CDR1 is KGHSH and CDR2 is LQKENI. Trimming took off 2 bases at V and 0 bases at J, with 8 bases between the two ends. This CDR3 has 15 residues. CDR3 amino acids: CASSPLSNSYNEQFF. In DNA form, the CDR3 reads TGTGCCAGCTCACCATTAAGTAACTCCTACAATGAGCAGTTCTTC.

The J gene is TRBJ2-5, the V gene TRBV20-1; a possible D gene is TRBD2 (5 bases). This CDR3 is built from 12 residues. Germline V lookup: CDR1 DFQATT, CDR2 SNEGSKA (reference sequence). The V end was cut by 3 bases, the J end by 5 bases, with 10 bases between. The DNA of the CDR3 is TGCAGTGCTAGCCCTAGCTCCGAGACCCAGTACTTC. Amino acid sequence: CSASPSSETQYF.

CDR3 DNA: TGTGCCAGCAGCCGCCGACAGCTGACGGGGACCCAGTACTTC. This encodes CASSRRQLTGTQYF. This chain joins TRBV14 and TRBJ2-5, with D possibly being TRBD1 (5 bases). This CDR3 comprises 14 residues. Trimming left V 4 bases short and J 7 bases short, with 16 bases between. In germline, CDR1 is SGHDN, CDR2 FVKESK.

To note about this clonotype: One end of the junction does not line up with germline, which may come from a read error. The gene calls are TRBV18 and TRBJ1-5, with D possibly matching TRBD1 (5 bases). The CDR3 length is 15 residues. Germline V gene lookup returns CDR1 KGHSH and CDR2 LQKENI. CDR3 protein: CASSPRGRWDQPQHF. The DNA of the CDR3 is TGTGCCAGCTCCCCACGGGGCAGGTGGGATCAGCCCCAGCATTTT. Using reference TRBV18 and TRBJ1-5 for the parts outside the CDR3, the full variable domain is NAGVMQNPRHLVRRRGQEARLRCSPMKGHSHVYWYRQLPEEGLKFMVYLQKENIIDESGMPKERFSAEFPKEGPSILRIQQVVRGDSAAYFCASSPRGRWDQPQHFGDGTRLSIL.

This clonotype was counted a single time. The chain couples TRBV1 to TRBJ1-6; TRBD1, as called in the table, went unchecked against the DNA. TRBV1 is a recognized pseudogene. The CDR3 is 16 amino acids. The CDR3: CTSSFGMTGAFSPLHF. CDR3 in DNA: TGCACCAGCAGCTTTGGTATGACAGGGGCTTTTTCACCCCTCCACTTT.

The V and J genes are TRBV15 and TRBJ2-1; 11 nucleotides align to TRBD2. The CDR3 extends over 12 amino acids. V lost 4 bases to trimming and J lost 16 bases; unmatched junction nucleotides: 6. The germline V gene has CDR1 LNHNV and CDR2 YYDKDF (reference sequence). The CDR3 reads CATSNSGGAYFF. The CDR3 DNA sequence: TGTGCCACCAGCAATAGCGGGGGGGCTTATTTCTTC.

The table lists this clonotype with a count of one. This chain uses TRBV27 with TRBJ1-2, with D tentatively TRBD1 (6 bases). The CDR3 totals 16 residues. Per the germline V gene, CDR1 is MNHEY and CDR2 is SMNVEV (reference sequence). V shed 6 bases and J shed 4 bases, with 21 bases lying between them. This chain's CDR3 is CASSPSGALSAYGYTF. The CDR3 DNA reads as TGTGCCAGCAGCCCTTCGGGGGCACTCTCAGCCTATGGCTACACCTTC.

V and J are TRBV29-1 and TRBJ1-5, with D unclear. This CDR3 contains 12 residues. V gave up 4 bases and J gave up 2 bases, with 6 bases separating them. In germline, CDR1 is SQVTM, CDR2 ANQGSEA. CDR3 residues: CSVAWGNQPQHF. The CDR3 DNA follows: TGCAGCGTTGCCTGGGGCAATCAGCCCCAGCATTTT.